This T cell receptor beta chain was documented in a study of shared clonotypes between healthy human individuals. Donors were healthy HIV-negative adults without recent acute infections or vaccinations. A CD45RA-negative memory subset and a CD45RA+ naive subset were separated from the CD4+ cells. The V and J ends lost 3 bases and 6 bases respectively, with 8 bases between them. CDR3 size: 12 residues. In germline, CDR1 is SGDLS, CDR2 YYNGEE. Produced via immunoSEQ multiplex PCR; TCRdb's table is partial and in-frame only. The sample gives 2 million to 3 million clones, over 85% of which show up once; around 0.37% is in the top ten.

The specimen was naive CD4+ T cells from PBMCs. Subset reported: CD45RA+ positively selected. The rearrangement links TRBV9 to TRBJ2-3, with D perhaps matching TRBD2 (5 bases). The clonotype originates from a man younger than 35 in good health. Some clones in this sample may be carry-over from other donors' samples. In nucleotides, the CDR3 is TGTGCCAGCAGCGAGAGGGATGATACGCAGTATTTT. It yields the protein CASSERDDTQYF.